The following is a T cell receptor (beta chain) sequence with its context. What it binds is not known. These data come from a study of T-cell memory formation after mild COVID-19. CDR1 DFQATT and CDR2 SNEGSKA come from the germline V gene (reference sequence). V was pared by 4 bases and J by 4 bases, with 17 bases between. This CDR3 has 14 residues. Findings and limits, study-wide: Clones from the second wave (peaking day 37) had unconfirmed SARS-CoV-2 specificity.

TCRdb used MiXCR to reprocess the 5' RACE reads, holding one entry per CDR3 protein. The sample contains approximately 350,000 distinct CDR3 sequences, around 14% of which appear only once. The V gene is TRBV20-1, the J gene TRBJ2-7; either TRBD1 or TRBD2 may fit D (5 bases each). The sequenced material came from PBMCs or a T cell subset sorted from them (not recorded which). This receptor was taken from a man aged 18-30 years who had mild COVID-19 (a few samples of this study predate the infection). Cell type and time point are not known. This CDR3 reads CSATDWGSSYEQYF. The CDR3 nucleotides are TGCAGTGCTACCGACTGGGGGAGTTCATACGAGCAGTACTTC.